The 5 T cell receptor beta chains below come from one sample, sequenced in a study of response to subunit inactivated influenza vaccine. MiXCR, applied by TCRdb to the RT-PCR reads, yields one record per CDR3 protein. This table has approximately 530,000 distinct CDR3 sequences, roughly 7.6% appearing once. The material sequenced was PBMCs from blood, taken approximately 25 months after vaccination. These receptors were taken from a man aged 50 to 75 who received an inactivated influenza vaccine.

This clonotype was recorded at least ten times. The chain links TRBV28 to TRBJ2-1, with D unclear. Per germline, CDR1 MDHEN and CDR2 SYDVKM. V lost 3 bases, J lost 5 bases, and 11 bases lay in between. The CDR3 extends over 14 amino acids. CDR3 protein: CASSFLQANNEQFF. CDR3 DNA sequence: TGTGCCAGCAGTTTTCTCCAGGCAAACAATGAGCAGTTCTTC. Filled out from reference TRBV28 and TRBJ2-1, the complete variable domain reads DVKVTQSSRYLVKRTGEKVFLECVQDMDHENMFWYRQDPGLGLRLIYFSYDVKMKEKGDIPEGYSVSREKKERFSLILESASTNQTSMYLCASSFLQANNEQFFGPGTRLTVL.

This clonotype was seen more than once but under ten times. The chain is built from TRBV4-1 and TRBJ1-6; D gene uncertain. CDR3 length: 16 amino acids. Germline values: CDR1 MGHRA, CDR2 YSYEKL. Trimming removed 3 bases at V and 0 bases at J, with 9 bases between. The CDR3 region is CASSHLTSSYNSPLHF. The CDR3 DNA is TGCGCCAGCAGCCATCTAACTAGCTCCTATAATTCACCCCTCCACTTT.

This clonotype showed up many times. This chain uses TRBV7-9 with TRBJ2-1, with 10 bases that match TRBD1. This CDR3 region has 16 residues. Trimming took 4 bases from V and 4 from J; bases not matched to a gene: 7. CDR1 is SEHNR, CDR2 FQNEAQ, per germline (reference sequence). CDR3 sequence reads: CASSSPGQGLYNEQFF. The CDR3 region has the DNA TGTGCCAGCAGCTCGCCGGGACAGGGGCTTTACAATGAGCAGTTCTTC.

The V and J genes are TRBV10-3 and TRBJ2-5; the match to TRBD2 covers 7 bases. The germline CDR1 and CDR2 sequences are ENHRY and SYGVKD. The length of the CDR3 is 14 residues. V dropped 4 bases and J dropped 0; count of bases not matched to a gene: 2. The CDR3 loop reads CAISVRGDQETQYF. CDR3 nucleotides: TGTGCCATCAGTGTACGGGGGGACCAAGAGACCCAGTACTTC.

This clonotype has a handful of counts. The CDR3 DNA reads TGTGCCAGCAGTGGGGCCTCGCAGAGGACAGGTAGCACAGATACGCAGTATTTT. Translation gives CASSGASQRTGSTDTQYF. This chain connects TRBV6-1 to TRBJ2-3, with TRBD1 identical over 7 bases. V shed 4 bases and J 0 bases; nucleotides not matched to a gene: 13. Germline assignment: CDR1 MNHNS and CDR2 SASEGT. The CDR3 consists of 18 residues.